One and the same sample provided the 23 T cell receptor beta chains below, sequenced in a study of T cells in Graves' hyperthyroidism and ophthalmopathy. Amplification targeted TCR beta CDR3 regions from RNA transcripts. When the TCR CDR3 underwent first-round RT-PCR, the HTBI primer set was used. TCRdb processed the multiplex PCR reads anew with MiXCR; each CDR3 protein has one entry. The sample records hundreds of thousands of distinct CDR3 sequences, 14% to 15% being singletons. The source material was blood. The receptors shown here come from a woman in her 40s with Graves' ophthalmopathy.

This clonotype was seen a few times. J is TRBJ2-7 and V is TRBV7-3; a weak D match, TRBD2 (5 bases). V shed 5 bases and J shed 2 bases, with 16 bases lying between them. The CDR3 has 15 residues. The germline CDR1 and CDR2 sequences are SGHTA and FQGTGA. CDR3 residues: CASSVSGNGAYEQYF. CDR3 DNA: TGTGCCAGCAGCGTATCCGGGAACGGTGCCTACGAGCAGTACTTC.

The chain's CDR3 is CSAGRTGEVQPQHF. CDR3 nucleotides: TGCAGTGCAGGCAGGACAGGGGAGGTACAGCCCCAGCATTTT. The chain is built from TRBV20-1 and TRBJ1-5; TRBD1 matches at 9 bases. The germline V gene has CDR1 DFQATT and CDR2 SNEGSKA (reference sequence). CDR3 length: 14 residues. V lost 6 bases to trimming and J lost 7 bases; unmatched junction nucleotides: 10.

This clonotype has only a few counts. The chain uses TRBV3-1 and TRBJ1-1; a weak D match, TRBD1 (6 bases). Germline V gives CDR1 LGHDT, CDR2 YNNKEL (reference sequence). V lost 1 base to trimming and J lost 5 bases, with 14 bases between them. The CDR3 consists of 15 residues. CDR3 nucleotide sequence: TGTGCCAGCAGCCAAGGGCTGGGGGCGGTAACTGAAGCTTTCTTT. Amino acid sequence: CASSQGLGAVTEAFF. Full variable domain (outside the CDR3, taken from reference TRBV3-1 and TRBJ1-1): DTAVSQTPKYLVTQMGNDKSIKCEQNLGHDTMYWYKQDSKKFLKIMFSYNNKELIINETVPNRFSPKSPDKAHLNLHINSLELGDSAVYFCASSQGLGAVTEAFFGQGTRLTVV.

This clonotype was seen at least ten times. The chain recombines TRBV30 with TRBJ2-5; 12 bases fit TRBD2. Per the germline V gene, CDR1 is GTSNPN and CDR2 is SVGIG (reference sequence). The junction had 4 bases not matched to a gene; V was cut back by 3 bases and J by 5 bases. This CDR3 contains 14 residues. The CDR3 sequence: CAWRRLAGVETQYF. The CDR3 coding sequence is TGTGCCTGGAGGAGACTAGCGGGAGTCGAGACCCAGTACTTC.

This clonotype has more than one count but fewer than ten. Being one base from a much bigger clone, this may be a read error. The rearrangement links TRBV12-3 or TRBV12-4 to TRBJ2-2; 7 bases line up with TRBD2. J lost 5 bases, V lost 4 bases, and 1 base had no gene match. The CDR3 has 13 residues. The CDR3 protein is CASSWGGTGELFF. The CDR3 nucleotides are TGTGCCAGCAGTTGGGGGGGGACCGGGGAGCTGTTTTTT.

This clonotype came up many times. This rearrangement joins TRBV6-1 to TRBJ2-7; D possibly corresponds to TRBD1 (6 bases). Looked up from germline, CDR1 is MNHNS and CDR2 is SASEGT. The CDR3 has 15 amino acids. Trimming cost V 5 bases and J 1 base, with 15 bases left between them. The DNA for the CDR3 is TGTGCCAGCAGTCAACAGGGAGCAAGGTCCTACGAGCAGTACTTC. Translating gives CASSQQGARSYEQYF.

There are many counts of this clonotype. The chain recombines TRBV7-9 with TRBJ1-2, with D uncertain. Germline CDR1 reads SEHNR; CDR2 reads FQNEAQ (reference sequence). The CDR3 extends over 14 amino acids. V dropped 4 bases and J dropped 1 base, with 10 bases sitting between them. CDR3 amino acids: CASSSSGVNYGYTF. Written as DNA, the CDR3 is TGTGCCAGCAGCTCCTCCGGGGTTAACTATGGCTACACCTTC.

The sample holds many counts of this clonotype. V usage is TRBV19 and J usage is TRBJ2-2; D is uncertain. This CDR3 comprises 17 residues. Germline lookup yields CDR1 LNHDA and CDR2 SQIVND (reference sequence). Between the trimmed V and J ends, which lost 3 bases and 3 bases, there was a span of 17 bases. CDR3 protein: CASSIPDTPWDTGELFF. In DNA, the CDR3 is TGTGCCAGTAGTATCCCCGACACTCCCTGGGACACCGGGGAGCTGTTTTTT.

There are many counts of this clonotype. The chain couples TRBV6-1 to TRBJ2-6, with D perhaps matching TRBD1 or TRBD2 (5 bases each). CDR1 and CDR2 (germline): MNHNS, SASEGT. The CDR3 is 13 residues long. Trimming shortened V by 10 bases and J by 2 bases, and 9 bases separated the two germline ends. As DNA, the CDR3 is TGTGCCATCCGGGACCCTGGGGCCAACGTCCTGACTTTC. Its protein product is CAIRDPGANVLTF.

This clonotype has a count of ten or more. The chain is built from TRBV7-9 and TRBJ1-1; D not certain. The CDR3 is 12 amino acids. Germline CDR1 SEHNR, CDR2 FQNEAQ (reference sequence). V shed 4 bases and J shed 4 bases, with 7 bases lying between them. CDR3 sequence (DNA): TGTGCCAGCAGCTGGAGCAGCACTGAAGCTTTCTTT. Its translation is CASSWSSTEAFF.

The chain carries TRBV7-9 and TRBJ2-5; D remains ambiguous. This CDR3 is 14 amino acids long. Germline CDR1 is SEHNR and CDR2 is FQNEAQ (reference sequence). With 1 base removed from V and 3 bases from J, the gap between germline ends came to 9 bases. The CDR3 DNA follows: TGTGCCAGCAGCTTAGTGGATCAGGAAGAGACCCAGTACTTC. Its translation: CASSLVDQEETQYF.

The chain combines TRBV6-1 with TRBJ2-6; D gene uncertain. Germline V gives CDR1 MNHNS, CDR2 SASEGT. The CDR3 has 18 amino acids. The ends were cut back, 4 bases at V and 0 bases at J, with 16 bases in the middle. CDR3 residues: CASSGTGRALSGANVLTF. Here the CDR3 DNA reads TGTGCCAGCAGTGGGACCGGACGCGCCCTCTCTGGGGCCAACGTCCTGACTTTC.

This clonotype was found many times. This sequence joins TRBV28 and TRBJ1-1; D gene ambiguous. The V gene's germline CDR1 is MDHEN and CDR2 SYDVKM. This CDR3 has 12 amino acids. Trimming took off 0 bases at V and 10 bases at J, with 9 bases between the two ends. Here the CDR3 reads CASSLWGWGAFF. In DNA, the CDR3 is TGTGCCAGCAGTTTATGGGGTTGGGGAGCTTTCTTT.

This clonotype was recorded many times. The chain uses TRBV6-1 and TRBJ1-2; D unresolved. The germline V gene has CDR1 MNHNS and CDR2 SASEGT. There are 15 residues in the CDR3. Trimming pared 6 bases from V and 3 bases from J, leaving 17 bases between. CDR3 in amino acids: CASSLVHRGDYGYTF. Here the CDR3 DNA reads TGTGCCAGCAGCTTGGTCCACAGAGGCGACTATGGCTACACCTTC.

This clonotype was counted many times. The chain employs TRBV11-1 and TRBJ2-2, with D possibly TRBD2 on 6 matching bases. This CDR3 has 18 residues. V lost 5 bases and J 3 bases, leaving 22 bases between the germline ends. Germline CDR1 reads SGHAT; CDR2 reads FQDESV (reference sequence). Written as DNA, the CDR3 is TGTGCCAGCAGCAGCTTAGGTGTTTGGACTACCGACACCGGGGAGCTGTTTTTT. This sequence encodes CASSSLGVWTTDTGELFF. Using reference TRBV11-1 and TRBJ2-2 for the parts outside the CDR3, the full variable domain is EAEVAQSPRYKITEKSQAVAFWCDPISGHATLYWYRQILGQGPELLVQFQDESVVDDSQLPKDRFSAERLKGVDSTLKIQPAELGDSAMYLCASSSLGVWTTDTGELFFGEGSRLTVL.

This clonotype has more than one count but fewer than ten. One junction end does not reproduce the germline sequence, and a read error may be involved. The V gene is TRBV29-1, the J gene TRBJ1-3; D gene ambiguous. CDR3 length: 13 amino acids. Germline V CDR1 and CDR2: SQVTM, ANQGSEA. CDR3 DNA sequence: TGCGGCGTTGAAGTTGTGATAGGGAACACCATATATTTT. Translated: CGVEVVIGNTIYF.

This clonotype was recorded many times. The rearrangement uses TRBV28 and TRBJ1-1, with 12 positions matching TRBD1. There are 15 residues in the CDR3. With 5 bases clipped from V and 5 bases from J, the junction kept 6 bases outside the gene matches. Germline CDR1 and CDR2: MDHEN and SYDVKM. The CDR3 loop is CASSPGTGGDTEAFF. CDR3 bases: TGTGCCAGCAGTCCAGGGACAGGGGGCGATACTGAAGCTTTCTTT.

This clonotype was seen at least ten times. The CDR3: CATSEGSSYEQYF. The CDR3 DNA reads as TGTGCCACCAGTGAAGGGAGCTCCTACGAGCAGTACTTC. The chain carries TRBV24-1 and TRBJ2-7, with D possibly TRBD2 on 5 matching bases. Trimming removed 4 bases from V and 0 bases from J, with 6 bases in between. CDR1 is KGHDR, CDR2 SFDVKD, per germline. This CDR3 comprises 13 residues.

The CDR3 DNA is TGCAGTGCTAGCCGGGACAGGAGCTCCTACGAGCAGTACTTC. It is translated as CSASRDRSSYEQYF. The J gene is TRBJ2-7, the V gene TRBV20-1, with 8 bases fitting TRBD1. This CDR3 comprises 14 residues. Trimming cost V 3 bases and J 0 bases; bases outside gene matches: 4. Germline values: CDR1 DFQATT, CDR2 SNEGSKA (reference sequence).

This chain connects TRBV3-1 to TRBJ2-7; D gene unclear. The V end was cut by 0 bases, the J end by 4 bases, with 7 bases between. The CDR3 has 13 residues. Germline assignment: CDR1 LGHDT and CDR2 YNNKEL (reference sequence). CDR3 sequence reads: CASSQEGFYEQYF. The CDR3 coding sequence is TGTGCCAGCAGCCAAGAGGGGTTTTACGAGCAGTACTTC.

This clonotype has a count of ten or more. The rearrangement links TRBV11-3 to TRBJ2-6, with 7 bases lining up with TRBD1. The CDR3 has 15 amino acids. Losses at the gene ends were 4 bases for V and 2 bases for J; bases not matched to a gene: 2. The germline gives CDR1 SGHNT, CDR2 YENEEA. The chain's CDR3 is CASSSDRAGANVLTF. CDR3 in DNA: TGTGCCAGCAGCTCCGACAGGGCTGGGGCCAACGTCCTGACTTTC.

This clonotype was counted ten times or more. V is TRBV3-1 and J is TRBJ1-5; the D gene is possibly TRBD1 (5 bases). V gave up 4 bases and J gave up 11 bases, with 12 bases separating them. From germline, CDR1 is LGHDT and CDR2 YNNKEL (reference sequence). The CDR3 length is 12 residues. CDR3 nucleotides: TGTGCCAGCAGCCTCGACGCGGGGGCCCAGCATTTT. Encoded protein: CASSLDAGAQHF.

This clonotype was detected ten times or more. The chain combines TRBV6-5 with TRBJ1-2, with TRBD1 as a possible D gene (6 bases). Trimming cost V 0 bases and J 4 bases, with 12 bases left between them. The CDR3 covers 15 residues. Germline V gene lookup returns CDR1 MNHEY and CDR2 SVGAGI. Here the CDR3 DNA reads TGTGCCAGCAGTTACTCGAGGACAGTATCCTATGGCTACACCTTC. Its protein product is CASSYSRTVSYGYTF.